Listed below are T cell receptor beta chains from one sample, sequenced in a study of radiation and T cells in renal cell carcinoma. Some clones are missing from TCRdb's copy, which holds only in-frame ones; the method was immunoSEQ multiplex PCR. The table records some 100,000 clones, approximately 80% of them present only once. This material consisted of blood, taken from a patient whose treatment included radiotherapy and nephrectomy. The origin of the receptors is a man aged 55 to 70 with renal cell carcinoma. Both conserved end residues are part of each CDR3. Each record gives: J gene, D gene, clone size, V gene, CDR3 protein, CDR3 DNA. D genes are given only for firm matches. Some rows mark clone size as missing; the rest say once, few, many or name a class of expanded clone.

j_gene: TRBJ1-5
d_gene: TRBD1
abundance: NA
v_gene: TRBV4-1
CDR3aa: CASSRQGQAQPQHF
CDR3nt: TGCGCCAGCAGCCGACAGGGTCAGGCTCAGCCCCAGCATTTT

j_gene: TRBJ1-5
d_gene: NA
abundance: NA
v_gene: TRBV6-1
CDR3aa: CASLLDGRAPQHF
CDR3nt: TGTGCCAGCCTTCTCGACGGTAGGGCGCCCCAGCATTTT

j_gene: TRBJ2-3
d_gene: TRBD2
abundance: NA
v_gene: TRBV29-1
CDR3aa: CSVTSGSGGGTDTQYF
CDR3nt: TGCAGCGTGACTAGCGGATCTGGCGGAGGCACAGATACGCAGTATTTT

j_gene: TRBJ2-3
d_gene: NA
abundance: NA
v_gene: TRBV7-2
CDR3aa: CASSSASDTQYF
CDR3nt: TGTGCCAGCAGCTCCGCGTCAGATACGCAGTATTTT

j_gene: TRBJ2-2
d_gene: NA
abundance: few
v_gene: TRBV7-3
CDR3aa: CASSKQENTGELFF
CDR3nt: TGTGCCAGCAGCAAGCAGGAGAACACCGGGGAGCTGTTTTTT

j_gene: TRBJ1-1
d_gene: NA
abundance: NA
v_gene: TRBV5-1
CDR3aa: CASSPGRRPEAFF
CDR3nt: TGCGCCAGCAGCCCCGGTCGACGGCCTGAAGCTTTCTTT

j_gene: TRBJ2-5
d_gene: NA
abundance: NA
v_gene: TRBV27
CDR3aa: CASSTPYQETQYF
CDR3nt: TGTGCCAGCAGTACACCGTACCAAGAGACCCAGTACTTC

j_gene: TRBJ2-6
d_gene: NA
abundance: NA
v_gene: TRBV5-1
CDR3aa: CASSLQGGPGANVLTF
CDR3nt: TGCGCCAGCAGCTTGCAGGGAGGCCCTGGGGCCAACGTCCTGACTTTC

j_gene: TRBJ2-2
d_gene: TRBD1
abundance: few
v_gene: TRBV7-9
CDR3aa: CASIRGSNTGELFF
CDR3nt: TGTGCCAGCATCAGGGGGTCGAACACCGGGGAGCTGTTTTTT

j_gene: TRBJ2-3
d_gene: TRBD2
abundance: few
v_gene: TRBV27
CDR3aa: CASSLNPLAGGSDTQYF
CDR3nt: TGTGCCAGCAGTTTAAATCCCTTAGCGGGAGGTTCAGATACGCAGTATTTT

j_gene: TRBJ2-5
d_gene: NA
abundance: NA
v_gene: TRBV5-8
CDR3aa: CASSLGVHLQETQYF
CDR3nt: TGTGCCAGCAGCCTAGGGGTACATCTCCAAGAGACCCAGTACTTC

j_gene: TRBJ2-1
d_gene: TRBD1
abundance: NA
v_gene: TRBV19
CDR3aa: CASEGGTGKIGNEQFF
CDR3nt: TGTGCCAGCGAGGGGGGGACAGGGAAAATTGGTAATGAGCAGTTCTTC

j_gene: TRBJ1-4
d_gene: NA
abundance: NA
v_gene: TRBV15
CDR3aa: CATSRGTGRGHEKLFF
CDR3nt: TGTGCCACCAGCAGAGGGACGGGCCGGGGGCATGAAAAACTGTTTTTT

j_gene: TRBJ2-3
d_gene: NA
abundance: NA
v_gene: TRBV27
CDR3aa: CASSLSVSGSDTQYF
CDR3nt: TGTGCCAGCAGTTTATCGGTCAGTGGCTCAGATACGCAGTATTTT

j_gene: TRBJ1-2
d_gene: TRBD1
abundance: few
v_gene: TRBV2
CDR3aa: CASSGTGAGGYGYTF
CDR3nt: TGTGCCAGCAGCGGAACAGGGGCAGGAGGCTATGGCTACACCTTC

j_gene: TRBJ1-3
d_gene: NA
abundance: NA
v_gene: TRBV19
CDR3aa: CASTQDYSGNTIYF
CDR3nt: TGTGCCAGCACACAGGACTACTCTGGAAACACCATATATTTT

j_gene: TRBJ1-2
d_gene: NA
abundance: NA
v_gene: TRBV6-1
CDR3aa: CASVQGPHYGYTF
CDR3nt: TGTGCCAGCGTACAGGGTCCGCACTATGGCTACACCTTC

j_gene: TRBJ1-3
d_gene: NA
abundance: NA
v_gene: TRBV4-1
CDR3aa: CASSPRFIRLSGNTIYF
CDR3nt: TGCGCCAGCAGTCCAAGATTTATAAGACTCTCTGGAAACACCATATATTTT

j_gene: TRBJ1-2
d_gene: NA
abundance: NA
v_gene: TRBV19
CDR3aa: CASTNLDYPGYTF
CDR3nt: TGTGCCAGCACCAACCTGGACTACCCTGGCTACACCTTC

j_gene: TRBJ2-2
d_gene: NA
abundance: NA
v_gene: TRBV7-9
CDR3aa: CASSSILTGELFF
CDR3nt: TGTGCCAGCAGCTCTATCCTCACCGGGGAGCTGTTTTTT